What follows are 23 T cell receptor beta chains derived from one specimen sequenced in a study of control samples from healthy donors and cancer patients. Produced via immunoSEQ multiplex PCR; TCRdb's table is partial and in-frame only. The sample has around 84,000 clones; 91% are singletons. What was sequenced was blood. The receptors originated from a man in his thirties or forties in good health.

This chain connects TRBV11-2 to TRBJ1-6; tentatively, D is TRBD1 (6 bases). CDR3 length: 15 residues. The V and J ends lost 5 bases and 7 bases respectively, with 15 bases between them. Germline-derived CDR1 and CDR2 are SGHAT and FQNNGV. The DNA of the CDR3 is TGTGCCAGCAGCCCCTTAACAGGGAGCAATTCACCCCTCCACTTT. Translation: CASSPLTGSNSPLHF.

Written as DNA, the CDR3 is TGTGCCAGCACCCAAGGGGGGGCCTCCTACAATGAGCAGTTCTTC. Protein: CASTQGGASYNEQFF. The gene calls are TRBV28 and TRBJ2-1, with D possibly being TRBD2 (7 bases). The V gene's germline CDR1 is MDHEN and CDR2 SYDVKM. The CDR3 sequence is 15 residues long. Trimming cost V 7 bases and J 0 bases, with 13 bases left between them. Full variable domain (missing parts from reference TRBV28 and TRBJ2-1): DVKVTQSSRYLVKRTGEKVFLECVQDMDHENMFWYRQDPGLGLRLIYFSYDVKMKEKGDIPEGYSVSREKKERFSLILESASTNQTSMYLCASTQGGASYNEQFFGPGTRLTVL.

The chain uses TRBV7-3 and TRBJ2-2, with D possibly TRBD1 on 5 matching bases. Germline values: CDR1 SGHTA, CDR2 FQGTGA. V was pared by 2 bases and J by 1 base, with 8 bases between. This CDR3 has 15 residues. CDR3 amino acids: CASSLQQGNTGELFF. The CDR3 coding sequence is TGTGCCAGCAGCTTACAGCAGGGGAACACCGGGGAGCTGTTTTTT.

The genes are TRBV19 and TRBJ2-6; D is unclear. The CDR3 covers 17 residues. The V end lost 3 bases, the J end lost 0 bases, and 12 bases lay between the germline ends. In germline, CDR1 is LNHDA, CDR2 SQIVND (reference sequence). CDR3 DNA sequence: TGTGCCAGTAGTATGGCCACCATCCTCTCTGGGGCCAACGTCCTGACTTTC. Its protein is CASSMATILSGANVLTF.

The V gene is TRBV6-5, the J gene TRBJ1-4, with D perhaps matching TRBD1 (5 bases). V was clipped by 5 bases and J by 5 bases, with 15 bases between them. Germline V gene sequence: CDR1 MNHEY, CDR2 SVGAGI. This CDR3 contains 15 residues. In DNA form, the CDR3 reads TGTGCCAGCAGTCCCGGGGGGGGGAGAAATGAAAAACTGTTTTTT. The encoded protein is CASSPGGGRNEKLFF.

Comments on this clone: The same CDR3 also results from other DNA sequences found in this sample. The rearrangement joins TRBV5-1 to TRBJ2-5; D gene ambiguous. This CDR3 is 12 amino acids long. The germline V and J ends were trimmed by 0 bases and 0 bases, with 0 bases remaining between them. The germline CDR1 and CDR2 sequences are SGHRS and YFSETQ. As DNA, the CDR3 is TGCGCCAGCAGCTTGGACCAAGAGACCCAGTACTTC. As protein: CASSLDQETQYF.

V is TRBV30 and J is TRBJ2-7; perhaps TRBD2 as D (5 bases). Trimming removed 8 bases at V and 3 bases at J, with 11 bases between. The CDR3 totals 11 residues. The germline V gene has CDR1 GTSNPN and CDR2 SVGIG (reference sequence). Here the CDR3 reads CALSRDYEQYF. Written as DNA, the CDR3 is TGTGCCCTAAGCCGGGACTACGAGCAGTACTTC.

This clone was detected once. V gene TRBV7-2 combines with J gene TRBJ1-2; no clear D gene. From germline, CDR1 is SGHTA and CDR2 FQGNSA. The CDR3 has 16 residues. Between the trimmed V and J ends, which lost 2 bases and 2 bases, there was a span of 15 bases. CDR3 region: CASSLKPTTPNYGYTF. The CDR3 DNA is TGTGCCAGCAGCTTAAAGCCAACGACACCAAACTATGGCTACACCTTC.

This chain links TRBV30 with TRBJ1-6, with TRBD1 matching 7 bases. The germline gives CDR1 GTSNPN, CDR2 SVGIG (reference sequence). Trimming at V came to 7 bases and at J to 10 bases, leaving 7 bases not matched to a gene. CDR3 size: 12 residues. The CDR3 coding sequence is TGTGCCTTGGACAGGAGCAGATCACCCCTCCACTTT. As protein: CALDRSRSPLHF.

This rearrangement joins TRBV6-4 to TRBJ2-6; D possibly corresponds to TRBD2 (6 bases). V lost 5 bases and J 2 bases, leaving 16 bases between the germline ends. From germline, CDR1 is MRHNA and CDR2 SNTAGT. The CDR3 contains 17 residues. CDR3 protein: CASSLGAGITGANVLTF. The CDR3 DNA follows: TGTGCCAGCAGTCTTGGAGCGGGTATAACTGGGGCCAACGTCCTGACTTTC.

The CDR3 sequence is CASSSTGKGADTQYF. In DNA form, the CDR3 reads TGTGCCAGCAGTTCGACAGGGAAAGGCGCAGATACGCAGTATTTT. The chain couples TRBV2 to TRBJ2-3; 7 nucleotides match TRBD1. Germline V gene lookup returns CDR1 SNHLY and CDR2 FYNNEI. With V trimmed by 5 bases and J by 4 bases, 9 bases remained unmatched. CDR3 length equals 15 residues.

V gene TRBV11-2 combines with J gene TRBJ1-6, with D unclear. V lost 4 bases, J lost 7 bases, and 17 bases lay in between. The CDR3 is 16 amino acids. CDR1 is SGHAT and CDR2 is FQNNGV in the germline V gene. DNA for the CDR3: TGTGCCAGCAGCTCCCTCCCGGGTCGGCGGAATTCACCCCTCCACTTT. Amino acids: CASSSLPGRRNSPLHF.

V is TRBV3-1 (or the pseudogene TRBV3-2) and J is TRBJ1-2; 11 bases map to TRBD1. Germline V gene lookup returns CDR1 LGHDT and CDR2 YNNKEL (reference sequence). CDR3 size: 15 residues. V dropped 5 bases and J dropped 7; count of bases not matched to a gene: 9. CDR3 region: CASSYLGQGARGYTF. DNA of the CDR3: TGTGCCAGCAGCTACCTAGGACAGGGGGCGCGTGGCTACACCTTC.

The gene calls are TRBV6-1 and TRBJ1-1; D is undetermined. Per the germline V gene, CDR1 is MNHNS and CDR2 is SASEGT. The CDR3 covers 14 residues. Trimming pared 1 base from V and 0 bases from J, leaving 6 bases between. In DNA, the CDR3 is TGTGCCAGCAGTGAAGGCGGCTTGAACACTGAAGCTTTCTTT. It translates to CASSEGGLNTEAFF.

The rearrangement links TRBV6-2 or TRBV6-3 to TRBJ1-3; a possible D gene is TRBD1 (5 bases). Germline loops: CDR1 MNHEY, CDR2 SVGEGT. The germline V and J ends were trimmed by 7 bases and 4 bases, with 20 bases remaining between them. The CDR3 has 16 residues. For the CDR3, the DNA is TGTGCCAGCAACCCGATCGGGACGGCTAAAGGAAACACCATATATTTT. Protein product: CASNPIGTAKGNTIYF.

The CDR3 here is CASSLDPGGGQPQHF. CDR3 nucleotide sequence: TGTGCCAGCAGTTTAGACCCAGGGGGGGGTCAGCCCCAGCATTTT. The gene calls are TRBV27 and TRBJ1-5, with TRBD1 matching over 7 bases. The J segment lost 6 bases and the V segment lost 2 bases, leaving 7 bases of the junction unmatched. The CDR3 consists of 15 residues. Germline CDR1 MNHEY, CDR2 SMNVEV (reference sequence).

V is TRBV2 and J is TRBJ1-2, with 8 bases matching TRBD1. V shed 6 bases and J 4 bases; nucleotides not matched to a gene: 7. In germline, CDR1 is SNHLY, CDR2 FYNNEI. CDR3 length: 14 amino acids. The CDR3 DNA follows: TGTGCCAGCAGGCCGACAGGGGAGGGCTATGGCTACACCTTC. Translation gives CASRPTGEGYGYTF. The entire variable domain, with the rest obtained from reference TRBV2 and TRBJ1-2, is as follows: EPEVTQTPSHQVTQMGQEVILRCVPISNHLYFYWYRQILGQKVEFLVSFYNNEISEKSEIFDDQFSVERPDGSNFTLKIRSTKLEDSAMYFCASRPTGEGYGYTFGSGTRLTVV.

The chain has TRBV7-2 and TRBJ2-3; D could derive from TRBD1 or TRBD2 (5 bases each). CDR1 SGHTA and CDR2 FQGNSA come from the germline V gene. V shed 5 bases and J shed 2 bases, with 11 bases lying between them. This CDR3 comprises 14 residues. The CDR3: CASSRDRTTDTQYF. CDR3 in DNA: TGTGCCAGCAGCCGGGACCGCACCACAGATACGCAGTATTTT.

CDR3 nucleotides: TGTGCCAGCAGTTCCCCACGGACAGACGATGTCACTGAAGCTTTCTTT. Protein: CASSSPRTDDVTEAFF. The chain combines TRBV27 with TRBJ1-1, with a weak D call TRBD1 (6 bases). Trimming pared 4 bases from V and 4 bases from J, leaving 19 bases between. The CDR3 totals 16 residues. The germline V gene has CDR1 MNHEY and CDR2 SMNVEV (reference sequence).

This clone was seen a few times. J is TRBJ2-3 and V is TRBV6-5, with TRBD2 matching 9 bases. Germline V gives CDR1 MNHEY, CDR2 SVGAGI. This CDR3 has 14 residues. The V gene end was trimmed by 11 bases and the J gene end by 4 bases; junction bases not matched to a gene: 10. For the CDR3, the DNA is TGTGCCTCCCGAGAGGCGGGAGGGCCAGATACGCAGTATTTT. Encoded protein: CASREAGGPDTQYF.

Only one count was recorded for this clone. CDR3 amino acids: CASSLGNRAQETQYF. The CDR3, as DNA: TGTGCCAGCTCACTCGGCAACAGGGCGCAAGAGACCCAGTACTTC. This chain uses TRBV18 with TRBJ2-5; maybe TRBD1 (6 bases). Germline lookup yields CDR1 KGHSH and CDR2 LQKENI. The CDR3 runs to 15 residues. V was trimmed by 4 bases and J by 2 bases, leaving 14 bases between them.

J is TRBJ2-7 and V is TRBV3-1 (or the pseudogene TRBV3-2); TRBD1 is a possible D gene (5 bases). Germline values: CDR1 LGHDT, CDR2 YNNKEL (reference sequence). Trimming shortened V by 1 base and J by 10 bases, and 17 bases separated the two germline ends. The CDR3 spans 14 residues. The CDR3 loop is CASSQGDKRGRQYF. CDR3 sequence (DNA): TGTGCCAGCAGCCAAGGAGACAAAAGGGGCCGCCAGTACTTC.

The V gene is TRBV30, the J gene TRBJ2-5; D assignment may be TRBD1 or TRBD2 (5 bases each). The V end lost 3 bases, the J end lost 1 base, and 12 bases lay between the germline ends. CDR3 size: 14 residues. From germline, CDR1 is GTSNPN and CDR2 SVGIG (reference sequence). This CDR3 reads CAWRGLTIQETQYF. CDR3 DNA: TGTGCCTGGAGGGGGCTGACTATCCAAGAGACCCAGTACTTC.